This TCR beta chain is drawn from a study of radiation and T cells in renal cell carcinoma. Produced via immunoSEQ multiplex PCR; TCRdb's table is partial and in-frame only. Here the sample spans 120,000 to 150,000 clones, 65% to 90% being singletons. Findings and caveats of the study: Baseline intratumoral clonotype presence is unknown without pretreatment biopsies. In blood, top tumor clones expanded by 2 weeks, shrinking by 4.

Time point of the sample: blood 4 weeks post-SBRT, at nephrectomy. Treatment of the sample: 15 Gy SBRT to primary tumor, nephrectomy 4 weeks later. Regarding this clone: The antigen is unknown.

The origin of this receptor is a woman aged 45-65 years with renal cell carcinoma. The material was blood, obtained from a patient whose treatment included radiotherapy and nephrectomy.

The CDR3 bases are TGCGCCAGCGCGGGGAGAGTCCAAGAGACCCAGTACTTC. It translates to CASAGRVQETQYF. The chain has TRBV5-1 and TRBJ2-5, with D possibly matching TRBD2 (6 bases). The germline V and J ends were trimmed by 7 bases and 1 base, with 11 bases remaining between them. This CDR3 is built from 13 residues. Germline CDR1 SGHRS, CDR2 YFSETQ.